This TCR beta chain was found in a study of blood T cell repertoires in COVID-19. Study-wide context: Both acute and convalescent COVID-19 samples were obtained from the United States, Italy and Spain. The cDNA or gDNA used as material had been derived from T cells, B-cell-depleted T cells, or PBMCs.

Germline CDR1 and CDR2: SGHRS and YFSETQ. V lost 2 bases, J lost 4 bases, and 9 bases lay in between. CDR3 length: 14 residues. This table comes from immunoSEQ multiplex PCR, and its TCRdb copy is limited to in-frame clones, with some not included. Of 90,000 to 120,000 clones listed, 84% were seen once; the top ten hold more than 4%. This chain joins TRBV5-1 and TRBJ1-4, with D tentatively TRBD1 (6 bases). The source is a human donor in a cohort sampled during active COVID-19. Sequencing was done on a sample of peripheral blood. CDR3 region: CASSLQGNNEKLFF. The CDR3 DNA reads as TGCGCCAGCAGCTTACAGGGTAATAATGAAAAACTGTTTTTT.